Listed here are 5 T cell receptor beta chains from one sample, sequenced in a study of tumor-infiltrating lymphocytes in primary liver carcinoma. TCR beta cDNA came from roughly 550 ng total RNA, primed with a constant-region primer. Modified slightly, ARM-PCR produced TCR beta libraries over three nested multiplex PCR rounds. Forward primers for TRBV1-TRBV30 and a C-beta reverse primer served the first two PCR rounds, at 10 cycles each. TCRdb used MiXCR to reprocess the multiplex PCR reads, holding one entry per CDR3 protein. This table holds about 78,000 distinct CDR3 sequences, about two thirds found once. Co-extraction of both nucleic acids (RNA and DNA) used roughly 19-33 mg of unsorted bulk tissue. The sequenced sample consisted of liver tumor tissue from sampling region 4. Described subset: tumor region T4, right-lateral pole. These receptors were obtained from a woman aged 60-75 years with primary liver carcinoma and hepatitis B virus infection.

About this clonotype: A junction boundary mismatches the germline segment, possibly from a read error. The CDR3, as DNA: TGTGCCAGCATTCCGGGACAGGGGGCAGCCGGGGAGATGTTTTTT. Residues: CASIPGQGAAGEMFF. This chain links TRBV2 with TRBJ2-2, with TRBD1 matching over 12 bases. There are 15 residues in the CDR3. CDR1 and CDR2 from the germline V gene are SNHLY and FYNNEI.

Turning to this clonotype: A read error may produce the germline difference seen at one junction end. V is TRBV6-5 and J is TRBJ1-2; D perhaps matches TRBD1 (5 bases). Germline V gene data show CDR1 as MNHEY and CDR2 as SVGAGI. The CDR3 length is 13 residues. CDR3 region: CASTYGGSYDYTF. For the CDR3, the DNA is TGTGCCAGCACTTACGGGGGATCCTATGATTACACCTTC.

To note about this clonotype: At one of its ends the junction is not consistent with the germline gene, which may arise from a read error. For the CDR3, the DNA is TGTGCCAGCGGCACCAGCGTCCAACGTCGGGATACACAGTATTTT. Amino acids: CASGTSVQRRDTQYF. The chain is built from TRBV6-5 and TRBJ2-3; D possibly corresponds to TRBD2 (5 bases). This CDR3 spans 15 amino acids. The germline gives CDR1 MNHEY, CDR2 SVGAGI.

V gene TRBV10-3 combines with J gene TRBJ2-5; 11 positions match TRBD2. Germline V gene lookup returns CDR1 ENHRY and CDR2 SYGVKD. This CDR3 region has 14 residues. J lost 4 bases, V lost 3 bases, and 1 base had no gene match. CDR3 protein: CAISEGLAGETQYF. The CDR3 region has the DNA TGTGCCATCAGTGAAGGACTAGCGGGAGAGACCCAGTACTTC.

Regarding this clonotype: The junction departs from germline at one end; a sequencing error may be responsible. The chain links TRBV6-6 to TRBJ1-1; TRBD1 matches 7 bases. This CDR3 region has 16 residues. Per germline, CDR1 MNHNY and CDR2 SVGAGI (reference sequence). The CDR3 loop reads CASSHSRTGLNSEAFF. In nucleotides, the CDR3 is TGTGCCAGCAGTCACTCAAGGACAGGTCTGAACTCTGAAGCTTTCTTC.